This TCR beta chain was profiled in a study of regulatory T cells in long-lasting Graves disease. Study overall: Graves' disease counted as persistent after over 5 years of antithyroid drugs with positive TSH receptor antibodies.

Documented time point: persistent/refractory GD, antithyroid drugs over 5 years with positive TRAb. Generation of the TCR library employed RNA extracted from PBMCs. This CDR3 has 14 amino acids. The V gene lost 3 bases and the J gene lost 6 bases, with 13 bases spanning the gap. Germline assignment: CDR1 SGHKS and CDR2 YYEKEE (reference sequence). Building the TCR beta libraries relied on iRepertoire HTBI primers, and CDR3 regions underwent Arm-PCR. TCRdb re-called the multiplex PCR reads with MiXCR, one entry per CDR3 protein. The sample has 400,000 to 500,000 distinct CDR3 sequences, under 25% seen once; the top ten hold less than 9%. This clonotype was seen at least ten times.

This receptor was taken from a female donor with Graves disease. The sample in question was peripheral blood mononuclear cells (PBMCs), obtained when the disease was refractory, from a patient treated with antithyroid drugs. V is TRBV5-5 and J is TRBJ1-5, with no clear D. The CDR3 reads CASSSGRGFQPQHF. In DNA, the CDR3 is TGTGCCAGCAGCTCCGGCCGGGGATTTCAGCCCCAGCATTTT.